The next 8 T cell receptor beta chains were all read from a single sample in a study of sequential checkpoint blockade in melanoma. As for treatment: randomized to nivolumab then ipilimumab (arm A) or the reverse (arm B). The table came from immunoSEQ multiplex PCR; TCRdb's copy has only in-frame clones and leaves some out. The table has around 26,000 clones, 60% to 80% seen once; the top ten hold roughly a fifth. Sequenced here: CD8+ T cells sorted from blood (inferred from file names), sampled from a patient given nivolumab and ipilimumab in sequence. These receptors were obtained from a human donor with melanoma.

This clone was counted a few times. The chain combines TRBV28 with TRBJ2-3; D remains ambiguous. Trimming stripped 4 bases from V and 2 bases from J, with 4 bases between. CDR3 length equals 12 residues. Per the germline V gene, CDR1 is MDHEN and CDR2 is SYDVKM. In nucleotides, the CDR3 is TGTGCCAGCAGTTCCTTCACAGATACGCAGTATTTT. As protein: CASSSFTDTQYF.

This chain connects TRBV27 to TRBJ1-1; D is unclear. The germline V gene has CDR1 MNHEY and CDR2 SMNVEV (reference sequence). Deletions cut 2 bases from V and 2 bases from J, with 6 bases between. This CDR3 is 13 amino acids long. The CDR3 nucleotides are TGTGCCAGCAGTTTAACAGTTAACACTGAAGCTTTCTTT. It yields the protein CASSLTVNTEAFF.

This sequence joins TRBV6-5 and TRBJ2-1; TRBD2 aligns across 12 bases. This CDR3 contains 15 residues. Germline V gene lookup returns CDR1 MNHEY and CDR2 SVGAGI. The ends lost 5 bases at V and 10 bases at J; junction bases unmatched: 9. CDR3 in amino acids: CASSPGLAGAGEQFF. Here the CDR3 DNA reads TGTGCCAGCAGTCCGGGACTAGCGGGTGCGGGGGAGCAGTTCTTC.

This chain connects TRBV28 to TRBJ2-5, with TRBD2 matching over 7 bases. Germline V gene lookup returns CDR1 MDHEN and CDR2 SYDVKM. V was clipped by 2 bases and J by 4 bases; unmatched bases: 7. The length of the CDR3 is 15 residues. This chain's CDR3 is CASSLGRGRRETQYF. CDR3 coding DNA: TGTGCCAGCAGTTTAGGTCGCGGGAGAAGAGAGACCCAGTACTTC.

This chain connects TRBV4-2 to TRBJ2-2; 12 nucleotides align to TRBD2. Germline V CDR1 and CDR2: LGHNA, YNFKEQ. V shed 1 base, J shed 5 bases, and the junction held 8 bases outside the gene matches. The CDR3 extends over 18 amino acids. CDR3 nucleotide sequence: TGTGCCAGCAGCCAAGTCTTTTCCGGACTAGCGGGGACCGGGGAGCTGTTTTTT. Protein product: CASSQVFSGLAGTGELFF.

The gene calls are TRBV19 and TRBJ2-7; TRBD2 is a possible D gene (6 bases). The CDR3 is 13 residues long. The germline V gene encodes CDR1 LNHDA and CDR2 SQIVND (reference sequence). V was cut by 6 bases and J by 5 bases, with 14 bases left in between. The CDR3 DNA reads TGTGCCAGTAGCACTACACGGGGGAACGAGCAGTACTTC. Protein sequence: CASSTTRGNEQYF. The whole variable domain, remainder taken from reference TRBV19 and TRBJ2-7, is DGGITQSPKYLFRKEGQNVTLSCEQNLNHDAMYWYRQDPGQGLRLIYYSQIVNDFQKGDIAEGYSVSREKKESFPLTVTSAQKNPTAFYLCASSTTRGNEQYFGPGTRLTVT.

J is TRBJ1-1 and V is TRBV7-2; perhaps TRBD1 as D (5 bases). V was pared by 6 bases and J by 6 bases, with 11 bases between. Germline CDR1 and CDR2: SGHTA and FQGNSA. CDR3 length equals 12 residues. The CDR3 coding sequence is TGTGCCAGCAGGTTTCCGGGGGCTGAAGCTTTCTTT. Protein: CASRFPGAEAFF.

V gene TRBV28 combines with J gene TRBJ2-3, with 8 bases fitting TRBD1. Per the germline V gene, CDR1 is MDHEN and CDR2 is SYDVKM. The junction had 8 bases not matched to a gene; V was cut back by 8 bases and J by 4 bases. This CDR3 comprises 14 residues. The CDR3 DNA is TGTGCCAGCGGCGATTGGACAGGGCCAGATACGCAGTATTTT. The encoded protein is CASGDWTGPDTQYF.